The 8 T cell receptor beta chains in this list originate from one sample, sequenced in a study of T cell responses to AZD1222 COVID-19 vaccine. The assay was immunoSEQ multiplex PCR, and TCRdb's table has in-frame clones only and misses some. The repertoire holds 150,000 to 200,000 clones, with over 85% as singletons. The sequenced sample was peripheral blood, obtained on day 0 of AZD1222 vaccination. These receptors were obtained from an adult in good health.

The chain is built from TRBV19 and TRBJ1-1; 7 bases agree with TRBD1. The germline V gene has CDR1 LNHDA and CDR2 SQIVND (reference sequence). V trimming: 3 bases; J trimming: 4 bases; junction bases outside the gene matches: 14. The CDR3 extends over 17 amino acids. Here the CDR3 reads CASSMVRQGIRGTEAFF. In nucleotides, the CDR3 is TGTGCCAGTAGTATGGTTCGACAGGGAATACGGGGCACTGAAGCTTTCTTT.

The gene calls are TRBV7-8 and TRBJ1-1; D may be TRBD1 (6 bases). V was pared by 5 bases and J by 4 bases, with 14 bases between. From germline, CDR1 is SGHVS and CDR2 FQNEAQ. This CDR3 is 14 amino acids long. CDR3 DNA sequence: TGTGCCAGCAGCCGAACAGGGAAGCCCACTGAAGCTTTCTTT. Its translation is CASSRTGKPTEAFF.

The chain joins TRBV5-1 to TRBJ2-1, with 8 bases fitting TRBD1. V dropped 8 bases and J dropped 4; count of bases not matched to a gene: 8. Germline CDR1 and CDR2: SGHRS and YFSETQ. There are 14 residues in the CDR3. CDR3 region: CASSTGQAYNEQFF. The DNA for the CDR3 is TGCGCCAGTTCAACGGGACAGGCATACAATGAGCAGTTCTTC.

The chain has TRBV5-6 and TRBJ1-1; tentative D call: TRBD1 (6 bases). Germline CDR1 is SGHDT and CDR2 is YYEEEE. V was trimmed by 6 bases and J by 2 bases, leaving 17 bases between them. The CDR3 spans 15 residues. The CDR3 DNA follows: TGTGCCAGCATCTCCTCGACAGGATCAAACACTGAAGCTTTCTTT. Translated, it gives CASISSTGSNTEAFF. Combining the CDR3 with reference TRBV5-6 and TRBJ1-1 gives the whole variable domain DAGVTQSPTHLIKTRGQQVTLRCSPKSGHDTVSWYQQALGQGPQFIFQYYEEEERQRGNFPDRFSGHQFPNYSSELNVNALLLGDSALYLCASISSTGSNTEAFFGQGTRLTVV.

This rearrangement joins TRBV6-6 to TRBJ2-1; D is uncertain. The CDR3 consists of 13 residues. Germline CDR1 MNHNY, CDR2 SVGAGI (reference sequence). V was cut by 6 bases and J by 8 bases, with 14 bases left in between. CDR3 nucleotides: TGTGCCAGCAGCCACGAGGCAGCCCATGAGCAGTTCTTC. It yields the protein CASSHEAAHEQFF.

This chain joins TRBV6-5 and TRBJ1-2; 7 bases are a match to TRBD1. The CDR3 extends over 14 amino acids. CDR1 and CDR2 (germline): MNHEY, SVGAGI. V lost 6 bases and J lost 3; bases outside the gene matches: 7. The CDR3 sequence is CASSSTGTDYGYTF. CDR3 bases: TGTGCCAGCAGCAGCACCGGGACAGACTATGGCTACACCTTC.

V and J are TRBV3-1 (or the pseudogene TRBV3-2) and TRBJ2-2, with D hard to call. V was trimmed by 0 bases and J by 2 bases, leaving 10 bases between them. Per the germline V gene, CDR1 is LGHDT and CDR2 is YNNKEL (reference sequence). CDR3 length: 16 residues. The CDR3 region has the DNA TGTGCCAGCAGCCAAGATACGCTCCTAAACACCGGGGAGCTGTTTTTT. Translating gives CASSQDTLLNTGELFF.

The chain joins TRBV3-1 (or the pseudogene TRBV3-2) to TRBJ2-1; 15 nucleotides match TRBD2. Trimming removed 4 bases from V and 9 bases from J; junction bases left unmatched: 4. The CDR3 is 15 amino acids. Germline V gene lookup returns CDR1 LGHDT and CDR2 YNNKEL (reference sequence). CDR3 DNA: TGTGCCAGCAGCCCCCGGACTAGCGGGAGGGGTGAGCAGTTCTTC. Amino acid sequence: CASSPRTSGRGEQFF.